There are many counts of the clone carrying this T cell receptor beta chain. The CDR3 has 14 amino acids. V was pared by 0 bases and J by 4 bases, with 12 bases between. CDR1 is GTSNPN and CDR2 is SVGIG in the germline V gene (reference sequence). To make TCR beta libraries, researchers used iRepertoire HTBI primers and Arm-PCR of CDR3 regions. TCRdb re-called the multiplex PCR reads through MiXCR, storing one row per CDR3 protein. Of a few hundred thousand distinct CDR3 sequences in the sample, about 10% were seen once. These data belong to a study of regulatory T cells in long-lasting Graves disease. The time point denotes: newly diagnosed GD, antithyroid drugs for less than 3 months. The authors made the TCR library using RNA they extracted from PBMCs. These sequences were also reported in another study, on T cells in Graves' hyperthyroidism and ophthalmopathy. According to that study: Most expanded thyroid clonotypes above 0.001 also appeared in blood.

The receptor's source is a woman aged 18-35 years with Graves disease. The chain is built from TRBV30 and TRBJ1-1, with D possibly TRBD1 on 6 matching bases. The sequencing used peripheral blood mononuclear cells (PBMCs), collected at new diagnosis, from a patient treated with antithyroid drugs. The DNA of the CDR3 is TGTGCCTGGAGTGTACCGGGACATGTCACTGAAGCTTTCTTT. It encodes CAWSVPGHVTEAFF.